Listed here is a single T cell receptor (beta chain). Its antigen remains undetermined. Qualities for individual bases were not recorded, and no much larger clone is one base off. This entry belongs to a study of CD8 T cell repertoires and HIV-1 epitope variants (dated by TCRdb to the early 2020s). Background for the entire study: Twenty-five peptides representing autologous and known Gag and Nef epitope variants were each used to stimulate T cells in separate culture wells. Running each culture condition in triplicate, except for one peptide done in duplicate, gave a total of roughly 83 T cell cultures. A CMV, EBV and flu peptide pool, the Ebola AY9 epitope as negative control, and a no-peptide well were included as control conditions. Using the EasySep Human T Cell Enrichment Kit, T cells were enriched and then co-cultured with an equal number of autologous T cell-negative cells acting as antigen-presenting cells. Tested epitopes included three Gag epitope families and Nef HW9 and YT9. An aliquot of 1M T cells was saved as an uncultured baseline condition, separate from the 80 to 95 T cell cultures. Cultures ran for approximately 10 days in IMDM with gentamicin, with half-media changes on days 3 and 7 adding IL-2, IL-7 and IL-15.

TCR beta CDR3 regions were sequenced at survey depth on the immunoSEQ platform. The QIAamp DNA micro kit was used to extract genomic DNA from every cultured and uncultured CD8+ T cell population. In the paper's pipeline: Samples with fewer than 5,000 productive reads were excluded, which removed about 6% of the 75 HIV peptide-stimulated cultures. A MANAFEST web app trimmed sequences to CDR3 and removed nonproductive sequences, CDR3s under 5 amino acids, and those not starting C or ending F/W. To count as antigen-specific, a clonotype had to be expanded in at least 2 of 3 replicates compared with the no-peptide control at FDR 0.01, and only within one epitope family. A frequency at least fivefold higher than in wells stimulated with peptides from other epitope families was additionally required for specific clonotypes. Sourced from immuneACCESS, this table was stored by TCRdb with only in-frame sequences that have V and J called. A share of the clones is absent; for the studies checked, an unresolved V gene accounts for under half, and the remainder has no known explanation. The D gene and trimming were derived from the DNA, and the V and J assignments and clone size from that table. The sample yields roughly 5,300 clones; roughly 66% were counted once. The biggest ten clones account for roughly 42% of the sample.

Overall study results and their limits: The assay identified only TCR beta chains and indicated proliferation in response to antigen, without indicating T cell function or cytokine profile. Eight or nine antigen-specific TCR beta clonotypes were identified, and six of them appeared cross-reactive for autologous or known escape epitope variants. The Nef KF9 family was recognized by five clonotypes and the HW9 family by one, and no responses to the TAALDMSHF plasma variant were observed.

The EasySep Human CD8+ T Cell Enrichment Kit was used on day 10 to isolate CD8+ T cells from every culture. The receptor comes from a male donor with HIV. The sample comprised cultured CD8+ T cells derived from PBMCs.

The CDR3 region: CASSPLAGPVGDTQYF. The base sequence is TGTGCCAGCAGCCCTTTAGCGGGGCCTGTCGGAGATACGCAGTATTTT. The V and J genes are TRBV9 and TRBJ2-3, with 8 junctional bases fitting TRBD2. The CDR3 measures 16 amino acids from cysteine to phenylalanine. Just the 48-base CDR3 DNA is kept, in frame starting at base 1. After removal of 4 bases from V and 5 bases from J, the junction retains 12 bases not matched to a gene. For CDR1 and CDR2, the germline V gene lists SGDLS and YYNGEE.